This T cell receptor beta chain was retrieved from a study of blood T cell repertoires in COVID-19. Sequencing used immunoSEQ multiplex PCR; TCRdb keeps in-frame clones, though not all of them. The profile shows 300,000 to 400,000 clones, around 85% of them singletons. This clone turned up a few times. Germline lookup yields CDR1 MDHEN and CDR2 SYDVKM. The V segment lost 10 bases and the J segment 5 bases; nucleotides outside the gene matches: 8. This CDR3 region has 13 residues. The V and J genes are TRBV28 and TRBJ1-2; TRBD1 aligns across 9 bases. The receptor's source is a woman aged 40 to 55 with acute COVID-19. The sample consisted of PBMCs or T cells enriched from blood (not recorded which). The CDR3 spells CATPGTGTYGYTF. Here the CDR3 DNA reads TGTGCCACCCCCGGGACAGGGACATATGGCTACACCTTC.